The following is a TCR beta chain sequence with its context. Its antigen is not yet known. The input lacks base qualities; no much larger clone sits a single base away. Other DNA sequences of this sample code for an identical CDR3. Each donor gave one peripheral blood draw, averaging approximately 110 mL, which was collected into heparinised tubes. Naive, central memory, regulatory and stem cell-like memory CD4+ T cells were sorted on a BD FACSAria II using a panel including CD45RO, CCR7, CD25, CD127, CD95 and CD27. A purity above 95% was achieved for all sorted populations. PBMCs were isolated right away by Lymphoprep density gradient centrifugation and were stained directly, without culture. So that batch effects would be minimized, each experiment stained and sorted samples in pairs, pairing one healthy donor with one patient. Including the terminal cysteine and phenylalanine, the CDR3 comprises 12 residues. Left in the record is the CDR3 DNA by itself, 36 bases read in frame from the first base. At the junction V is shortened by 1 base and J by 5 bases; bases outside the gene matches: 2. In the germline V gene (reference sequence), CDR1 corresponds to GTSNPN and CDR2 to SVGIG.

The entire isolated RNA was reverse transcribed using the High Capacity cDNA Reverse Transcription Kit, and thus expressed TCRB transcripts were sequenced. Naive, central memory and regulatory T cell samples underwent deep immunoSEQ sequencing, averaging about 3.57 million total reads per sample. Sorted cells were lysed in RLT buffer, and RNA was extracted using DNase-treated RNeasy Micro or Mini kits according to cell number. To prevent cross-contamination, every cell subset was processed on its own, while patient and healthy donor samples were processed together. TCRB sequences were amplified from cDNA with the immunoSEQ multiplex PCR, producing 87-bp fragments spanning the CDR3 region. Sequencing of the amplicons was done on the Illumina HiSeq platform. Under the source paper's analysis protocol: Synthetic template baselines were used to correct PCR bias computationally, reads within Hamming distance 2 were collapsed, and singletons that could not be merged were discarded. Reads were aligned against IMGT so that V, D and J genes, CDR3 length and insertions or deletions at six rearrangement sites could be assigned. Clonotype counts were normalized to sorted cell number within each subset before computing true diversity and Gini coefficients with the tcR R package. The overlap coefficient, calculated on TCRB nucleotide sequences, was used to measure repertoire sharing. Out-of-frame TCRB sequences from naive cells were analyzed to stand in for the pre-selection repertoire. TCRdb took over this immuneACCESS table, retaining in-frame rearrangements with V and J assigned. Such tables are incomplete; in checked studies, under half of the missing clones stem from an unresolved V gene, and the remainder is unexplained. That table is the source of V, J and clone size, and D and trimming were worked out from the DNA. Counted in this sample were fewer than 250,000 clones; about 71% of them appeared once. The ten largest clones add up to approximately 0.053% of the sample.

This record belongs to a study of beta chain features in type 1 diabetes listed by TCRdb under 2018. For the study in its entirety: Mean age, gender distribution, total cell number and subset yield were not different between patients and healthy donors. A total of some 100,000,000 sorted cells were examined across all samples, and a strong correlation was observed between cell number per subset and RNA yield. The study compared TCRB repertoires of sorted circulating CD4+ T cell subsets between recently diagnosed type 1 diabetes patients and matched healthy donors. Regulatory and stem cell-like memory subsets were obtained from only 8 patients and roughly eight healthy donors, while naive and central memory subsets were obtained from all 30 or so donors. Broader findings and caveats from the paper: Because the HLA sub-analyses included only small numbers of individuals, any influence of HLA type on TCRB rearrangement was left unresolved. Fewer insertions and more nucleotide deletions at VDJ recombination sites were observed in patients with type 1 diabetes, implying thymic rearrangement abnormalities. Shorter templates might be favored by PCR, yet because patient and control samples were amplified and corrected together, any such skew would affect both groups equally. Type 1 diabetes patients showed a moderate but significant shortening of TCRB CDR3 length in all four CD4+ subsets. Because cDNA was sequenced instead of genomic DNA, activated cells with high expression could be over-represented, although the groups did not differ in activation or CD3 levels. Naive, central memory and regulatory TCRB repertoires appeared more similar among patients than among healthy donors.

The receptor was isolated from a man aged 25 to 40 in good health. The specimen sequenced was naive CD4+ T cells from blood. The cell subset or site label, as the study defines it: true naive CD4+ T cells. Recombination joined TRBV30 with TRBJ2-7; 7 junctional bases match TRBD2. CDR3 region: CAWSASGDEQYF. The base sequence is TGTGCCTGGAGTGCGAGCGGGGACGAGCAGTACTTC.